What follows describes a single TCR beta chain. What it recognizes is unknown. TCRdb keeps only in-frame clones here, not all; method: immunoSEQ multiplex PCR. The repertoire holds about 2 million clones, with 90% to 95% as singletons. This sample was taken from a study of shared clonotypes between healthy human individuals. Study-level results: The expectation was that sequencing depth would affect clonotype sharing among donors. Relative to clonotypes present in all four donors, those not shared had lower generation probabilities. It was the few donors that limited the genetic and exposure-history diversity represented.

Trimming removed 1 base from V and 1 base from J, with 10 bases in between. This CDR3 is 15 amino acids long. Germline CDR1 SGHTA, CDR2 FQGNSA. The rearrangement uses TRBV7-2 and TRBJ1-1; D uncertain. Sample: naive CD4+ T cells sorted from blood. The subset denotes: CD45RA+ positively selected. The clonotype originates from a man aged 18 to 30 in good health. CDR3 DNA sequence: TGTGCCAGCAGCTTAGTAGTGGGCCAGAACACTGAAGCTTTCTTT. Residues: CASSLVVGQNTEAFF.